This T cell receptor (beta chain) was recorded in a study of CD8 T cells in ankylosing spondylitis. General study points: Earlier studies detected some motif variants in reactive arthritis synovial fluid and blood. Significant enrichment of disease-linked clones was reportedly seen in matched ankylosing spondylitis synovial fluid.

Germline CDR1 is SGHRS and CDR2 is YFSETQ. The V end was cut by 0 bases, the J end by 1 base, with 7 bases between. The CDR3 has 14 amino acids. Preparation of TCR beta libraries was done by quantitative 5'-RACE with molecular barcodes. TCRdb redid the calling of the 5' RACE reads with MiXCR, one entry per CDR3 protein. The sample lists around 150,000 distinct CDR3 sequences, approximately 7.4% occurring once. At least ten counts were recorded for this clonotype. Its antigen is currently unknown. The chain recombines TRBV5-1 with TRBJ2-5; D is undetermined. The sequence derives from a female donor with ankylosing spondylitis or in good health (not recorded which). The sample consisted of blood, either unsorted or a sorted T cell fraction (not recorded which). The CDR3 sequence: CASSLVTAQETQYF. The CDR3 DNA is TGCGCCAGCAGCTTGGTAACAGCCCAAGAGACCCAGTACTTC. Based on the CDR3 plus reference TRBV5-1 and TRBJ2-5, the full variable domain is KAGVTQTPRYLIKTRGQQVTLSCSPISGHRSVSWYQQTPGQGLQFLFEYFSETQRNKGNFPGRFSGRQFSNSRSEMNVSTLELGDSALYLCASSLVTAQETQYFGPGTRLLVL.